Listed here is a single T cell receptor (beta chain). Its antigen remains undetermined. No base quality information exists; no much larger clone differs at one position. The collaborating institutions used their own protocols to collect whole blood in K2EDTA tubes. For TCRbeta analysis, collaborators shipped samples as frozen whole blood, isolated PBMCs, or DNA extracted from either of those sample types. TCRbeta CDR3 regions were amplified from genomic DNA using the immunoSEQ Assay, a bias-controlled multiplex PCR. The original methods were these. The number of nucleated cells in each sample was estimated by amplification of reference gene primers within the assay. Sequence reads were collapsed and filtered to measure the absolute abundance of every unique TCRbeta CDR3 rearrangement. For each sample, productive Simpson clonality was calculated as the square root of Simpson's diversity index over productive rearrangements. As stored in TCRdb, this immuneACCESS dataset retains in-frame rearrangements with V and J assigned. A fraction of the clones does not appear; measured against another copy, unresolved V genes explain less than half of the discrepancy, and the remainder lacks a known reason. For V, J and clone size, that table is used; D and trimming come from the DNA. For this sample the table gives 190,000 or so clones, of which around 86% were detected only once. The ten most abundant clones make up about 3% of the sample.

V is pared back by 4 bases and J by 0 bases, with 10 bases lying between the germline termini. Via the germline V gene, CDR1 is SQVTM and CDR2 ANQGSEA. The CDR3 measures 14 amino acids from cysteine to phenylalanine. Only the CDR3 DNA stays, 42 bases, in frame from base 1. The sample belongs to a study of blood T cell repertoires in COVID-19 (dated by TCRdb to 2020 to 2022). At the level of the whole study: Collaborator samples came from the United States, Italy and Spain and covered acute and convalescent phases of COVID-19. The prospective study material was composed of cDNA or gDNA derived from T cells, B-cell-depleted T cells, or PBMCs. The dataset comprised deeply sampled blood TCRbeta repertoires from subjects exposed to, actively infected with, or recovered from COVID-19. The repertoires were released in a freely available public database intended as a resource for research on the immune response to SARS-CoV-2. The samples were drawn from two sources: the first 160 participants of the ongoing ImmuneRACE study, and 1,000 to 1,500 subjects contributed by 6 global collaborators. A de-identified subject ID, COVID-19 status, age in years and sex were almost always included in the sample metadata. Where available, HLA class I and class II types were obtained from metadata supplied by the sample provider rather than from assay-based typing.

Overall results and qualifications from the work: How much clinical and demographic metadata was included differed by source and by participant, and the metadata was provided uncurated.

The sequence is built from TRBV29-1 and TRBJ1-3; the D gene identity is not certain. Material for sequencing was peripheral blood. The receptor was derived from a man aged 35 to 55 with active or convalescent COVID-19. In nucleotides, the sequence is TGCAGCGTTGTAGGCGGAAACTCTGGAAACACCATATATTTT. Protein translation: CSVVGGNSGNTIYF.